The 6 T cell receptor beta chains below were found in one sample sequenced in a study of T cell repertoires in cytomegalovirus infection. TCRdb fed the reads into MiXCR, producing one record per CDR3 protein. This sample carries under 200,000 distinct CDR3 sequences, roughly 9% of them seen once, and the ten largest clones take approximately 4.3%. The sequenced material came from PBMCs. These TCRs come from a human donor in good health (CMV status not recorded). Some clones in this sample may be carry-over from other donors' samples.

The J gene is TRBJ1-1, the V gene TRBV12-3 or TRBV12-4; no clear D. V was shortened by 6 bases and J by 1 base, with 12 bases between the two germline ends. The CDR3 contains 14 residues. The CDR3 DNA is TGTGCCAGCAGAAACCGAATGGCGAACACTGAAGCTTTCTTT. Its translation is CASRNRMANTEAFF.

This clonotype appeared many times. The rearrangement uses TRBV5-4 and TRBJ1-4; tentative D call: TRBD1 (5 bases). Trimming stripped 1 base from V and 6 bases from J, with 10 bases between. The V gene's germline CDR1 is SGHNT and CDR2 YYREEE (reference sequence). The CDR3 runs 14 residues. The DNA for the CDR3 is TGTGCCAGCAGCTTGCGAGGGGCGGATGAAAAACTGTTTTTT. Amino acid sequence: CASSLRGADEKLFF.

V and J are TRBV5-4 and TRBJ2-3; TRBD2 aligns across 8 bases. Germline V gene sequence: CDR1 SGHNT, CDR2 YYREEE (reference sequence). V shed 4 bases and J 6 bases; nucleotides not matched to a gene: 10. This CDR3 region has 15 residues. CDR3 sequence reads: CASSHVSGRGDTQYF. The DNA for the CDR3 is TGTGCCAGCAGCCATGTAAGCGGGAGAGGTGATACGCAGTATTTT.

This chain uses TRBV4-3 with TRBJ1-2, with D possibly TRBD1 on 6 matching bases. This CDR3 spans 15 amino acids. The V and J ends lost 0 bases and 7 bases respectively, with 15 bases between them. CDR1 LGHNA and CDR2 YSLEER come from the germline V gene. The CDR3 reads CASSQEGGPRGGYTF. In DNA, the CDR3 is TGCGCCAGCAGCCAAGAAGGAGGTCCCAGGGGTGGCTACACCTTC.

This clonotype has only a few counts. One junction end disagrees with the germline gene, perhaps due to a read error. Here the CDR3 reads CSALPSRDDSF. The CDR3 coding sequence is TGCAGTGCTCTACCGAGCCGGGACGATTCCTTC. V gene TRBV20-1 combines with J gene TRBJ1-2, with D maybe TRBD1 (5 bases). This CDR3 region has 11 residues. Germline V gene data show CDR1 as DFQATT and CDR2 as SNEGSKA (reference sequence).

This clonotype was counted at least ten times. V and J are TRBV7-2 and TRBJ2-2; TRBD1 aligns across 7 bases. V trimming: 5 bases; J trimming: 2 bases; junction bases outside the gene matches: 8. Per the germline V gene, CDR1 is SGHTA and CDR2 is FQGNSA. The CDR3 has 16 amino acids. CDR3 coding DNA: TGTGCCAGCAGCCCCCGCAAGGGGGCTAACACCGGGGAGCTGTTTTTT. As protein: CASSPRKGANTGELFF.